The sequence of this T cell receptor beta chain was determined in a study of blood T cell repertoires in COVID-19. Study summary: Collection of acute and convalescent COVID-19 samples took place in the United States, Italy and Spain.

Per germline, CDR1 MNHEY and CDR2 SVGAGI. V was shortened by 7 bases and J by 4 bases, with 13 bases between the two germline ends. The CDR3 has 14 amino acids. Authors' methods: Reference gene primer amplification in the assay estimated nucleated cell counts. The repertoire was sequenced with immunoSEQ multiplex PCR; TCRdb's copy has only in-frame clones and lacks some. That table is the source of V, J and clone size, and D and trimming were worked out from the DNA. The profile shows roughly 70,000 clones, about 88% of them singletons. Sequenced material: peripheral blood. This TCR derives from a man older than 75 with COVID-19, enrolled during active disease. This rearrangement joins TRBV6-5 to TRBJ2-2; possible D gene TRBD1, 6 bases. Here the CDR3 DNA reads TGTGCCAGCACAGGACAGAGAGCCACCGGGGAGCTGTTTTTT. This gives the protein CASTGQRATGELFF.